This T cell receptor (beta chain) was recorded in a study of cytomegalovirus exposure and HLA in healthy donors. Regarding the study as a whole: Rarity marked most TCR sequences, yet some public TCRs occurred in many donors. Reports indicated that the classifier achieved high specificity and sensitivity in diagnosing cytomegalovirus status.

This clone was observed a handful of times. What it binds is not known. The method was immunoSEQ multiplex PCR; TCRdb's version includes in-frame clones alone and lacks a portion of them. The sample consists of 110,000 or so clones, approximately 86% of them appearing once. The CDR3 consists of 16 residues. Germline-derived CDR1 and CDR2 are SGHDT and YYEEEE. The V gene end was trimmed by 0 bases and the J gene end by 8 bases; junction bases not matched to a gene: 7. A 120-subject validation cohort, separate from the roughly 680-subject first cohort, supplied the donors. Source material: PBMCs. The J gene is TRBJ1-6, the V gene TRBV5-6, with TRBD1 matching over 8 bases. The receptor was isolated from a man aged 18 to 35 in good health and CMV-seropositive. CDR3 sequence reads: CASSLVYAGGYSPLHF. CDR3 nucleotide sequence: TGTGCCAGCAGCTTGGTTTATGCAGGGGGCTATTCACCCCTCCACTTT.